This T cell receptor (beta chain) was sequenced for a study of tumor and adjacent non-tumor tissue in lung cancer. Across the whole study: Some 3.9 million productive TCRbeta reads were obtained per sample on average.

Concerning this clonotype itself: Its antigen remains unknown. A clone one base away is much larger, so this may be a read error.

Study-wide findings and caveats: Compared with tumor, normal lung showed significantly lower TCR diversity.

Trimming removed 4 bases at V and 4 bases at J, with 10 bases between. CDR3 length: 13 residues. Per germline, CDR1 SGHAT and CDR2 FQNNGV. The template was RNA from unsorted bulk tissue. A modified ARM-PCR protocol with three rounds of nested PCR amplified TCRbeta. MiXCR, run by TCRdb on the multiplex PCR reads, gives a single entry per CDR3 protein. The sample records under 100,000 distinct CDR3 sequences, approximately 71% being singletons. The sample consisted of lung tumor tissue. The chain uses TRBV11-2 and TRBJ1-1; D gene uncertain. The sequence was obtained from a woman in her seventies with non-small cell lung cancer. CDR3 nucleotides: TGTGCCAGCAGCTCTATTCCGCCCACTGAAGCTTTCTTT. This sequence encodes CASSSIPPTEAFF.